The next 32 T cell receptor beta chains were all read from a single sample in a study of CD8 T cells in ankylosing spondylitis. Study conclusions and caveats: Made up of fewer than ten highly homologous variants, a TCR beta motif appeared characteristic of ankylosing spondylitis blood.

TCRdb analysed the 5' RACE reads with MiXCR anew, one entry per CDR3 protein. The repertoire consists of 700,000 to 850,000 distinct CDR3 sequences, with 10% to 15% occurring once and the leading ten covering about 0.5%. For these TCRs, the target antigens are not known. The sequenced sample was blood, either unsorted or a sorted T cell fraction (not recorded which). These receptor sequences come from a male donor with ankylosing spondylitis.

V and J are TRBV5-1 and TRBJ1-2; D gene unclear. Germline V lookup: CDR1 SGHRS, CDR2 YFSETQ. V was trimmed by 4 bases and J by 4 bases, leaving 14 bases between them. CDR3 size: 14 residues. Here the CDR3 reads CASSLEGQAYGYTF. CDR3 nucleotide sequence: TGCGCCAGCAGCCTGGAGGGTCAGGCCTATGGCTACACCTTC.

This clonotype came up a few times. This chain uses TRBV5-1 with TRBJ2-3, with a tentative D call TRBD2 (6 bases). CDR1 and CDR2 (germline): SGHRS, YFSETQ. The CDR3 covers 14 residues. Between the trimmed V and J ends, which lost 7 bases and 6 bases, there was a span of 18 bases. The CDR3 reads CASRGFGLSDTQYF. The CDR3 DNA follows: TGCGCCAGCCGGGGGTTTGGCCTCTCGGATACGCAGTATTTT.

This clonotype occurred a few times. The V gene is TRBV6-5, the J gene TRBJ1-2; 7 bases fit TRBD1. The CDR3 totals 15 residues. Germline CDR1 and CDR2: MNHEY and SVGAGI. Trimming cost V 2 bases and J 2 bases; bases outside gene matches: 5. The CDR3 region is CASSYPTGSNYGYTF. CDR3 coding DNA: TGTGCCAGCAGTTACCCGACAGGGAGCAACTATGGCTACACCTTC.

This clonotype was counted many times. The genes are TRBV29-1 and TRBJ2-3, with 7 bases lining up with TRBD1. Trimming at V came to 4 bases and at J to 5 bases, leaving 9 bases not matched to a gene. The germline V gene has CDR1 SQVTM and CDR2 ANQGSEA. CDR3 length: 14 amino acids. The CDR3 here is CSVGKGASVDTQYF. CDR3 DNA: TGCAGCGTTGGGAAGGGGGCCTCGGTAGATACGCAGTATTTT.

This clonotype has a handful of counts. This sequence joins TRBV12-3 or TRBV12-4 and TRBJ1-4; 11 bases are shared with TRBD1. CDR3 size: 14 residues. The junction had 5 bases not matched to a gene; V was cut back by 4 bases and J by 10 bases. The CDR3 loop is CASSSGQGASKLFF. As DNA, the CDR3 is TGTGCCAGCAGTTCCGGACAGGGGGCTTCAAAACTGTTTTTT.

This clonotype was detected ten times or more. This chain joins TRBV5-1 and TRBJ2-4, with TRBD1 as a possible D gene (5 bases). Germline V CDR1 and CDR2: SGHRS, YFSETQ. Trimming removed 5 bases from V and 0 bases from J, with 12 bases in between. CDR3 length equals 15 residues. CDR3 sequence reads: CASSSAGLAKNIQYF. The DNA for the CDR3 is TGCGCCAGCAGTTCCGCAGGGTTAGCCAAAAACATTCAGTACTTC.

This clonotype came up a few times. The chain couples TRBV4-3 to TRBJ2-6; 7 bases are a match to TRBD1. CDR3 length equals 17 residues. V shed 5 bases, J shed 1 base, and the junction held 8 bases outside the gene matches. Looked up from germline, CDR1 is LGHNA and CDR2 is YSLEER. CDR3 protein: CASSGQVLSSGANVLTF. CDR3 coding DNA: TGCGCCAGCAGCGGACAGGTCCTTTCATCTGGGGCCAACGTCCTGACTTTC.

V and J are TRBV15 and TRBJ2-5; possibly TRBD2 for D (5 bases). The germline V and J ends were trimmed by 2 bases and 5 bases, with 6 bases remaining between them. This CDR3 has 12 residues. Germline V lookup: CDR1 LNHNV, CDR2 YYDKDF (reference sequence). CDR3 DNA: TGTGCCACCAGCAGAAGGAGGGAGACCCAGTACTTC. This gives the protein CATSRRRETQYF.

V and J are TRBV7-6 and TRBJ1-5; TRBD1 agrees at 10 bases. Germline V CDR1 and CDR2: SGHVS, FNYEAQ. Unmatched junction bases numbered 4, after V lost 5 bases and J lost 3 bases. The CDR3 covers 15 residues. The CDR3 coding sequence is TGTGCCAGCAGCCCGACAGGGGGCCCCAATCAGCCCCAGCATTTT. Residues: CASSPTGGPNQPQHF.

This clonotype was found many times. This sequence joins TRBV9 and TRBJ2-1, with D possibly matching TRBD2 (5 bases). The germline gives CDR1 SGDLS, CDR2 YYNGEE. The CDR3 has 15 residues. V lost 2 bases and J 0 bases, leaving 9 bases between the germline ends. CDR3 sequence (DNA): TGTGCCAGCAGCGTGCGAGGGAGCTCCTACAATGAGCAGTTCTTC. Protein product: CASSVRGSSYNEQFF. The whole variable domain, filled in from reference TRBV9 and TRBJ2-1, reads DSGVTQTPKHLITATGQRVTLRCSPRSGDLSVYWYQQSLDQGLQFLIQYYNGEERAKGNILERFSAQQFPDLHSELNLSSLELGDSALYFCASSVRGSSYNEQFFGPGTRLTVL.

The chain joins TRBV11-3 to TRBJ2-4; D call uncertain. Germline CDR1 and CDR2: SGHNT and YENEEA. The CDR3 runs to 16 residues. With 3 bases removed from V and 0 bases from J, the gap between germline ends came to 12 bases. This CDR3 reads CASSLGSESAKNIQYF. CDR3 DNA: TGTGCCAGCAGCTTGGGCTCCGAGTCAGCCAAAAACATTCAGTACTTC.

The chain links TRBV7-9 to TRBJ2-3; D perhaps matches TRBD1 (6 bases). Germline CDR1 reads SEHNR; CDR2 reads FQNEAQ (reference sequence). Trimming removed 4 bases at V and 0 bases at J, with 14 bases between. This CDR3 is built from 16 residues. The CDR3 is CASSSHLTGSTDTQYF. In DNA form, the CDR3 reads TGTGCCAGCAGCTCCCATCTGACAGGAAGCACAGATACGCAGTATTTT.

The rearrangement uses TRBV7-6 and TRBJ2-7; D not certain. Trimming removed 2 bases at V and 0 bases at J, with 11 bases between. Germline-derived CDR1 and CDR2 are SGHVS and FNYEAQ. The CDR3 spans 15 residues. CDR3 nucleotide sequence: TGTGCCAGCAGCTTATTTTTGTCGAGCTCCTACGAGCAGTACTTC. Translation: CASSLFLSSSYEQYF.

This CDR3 is CASSEDSRETQYF. The CDR3 DNA sequence: TGCGCCAGCAGCGAGGACAGTCGGGAGACCCAGTACTTC. The rearrangement uses TRBV5-1 and TRBJ2-5, with TRBD1 as a possible D gene (6 bases). Germline-derived CDR1 and CDR2 are SGHRS and YFSETQ. Trimming removed 4 bases from V and 5 bases from J, with 12 bases in between. The CDR3 spans 13 residues.

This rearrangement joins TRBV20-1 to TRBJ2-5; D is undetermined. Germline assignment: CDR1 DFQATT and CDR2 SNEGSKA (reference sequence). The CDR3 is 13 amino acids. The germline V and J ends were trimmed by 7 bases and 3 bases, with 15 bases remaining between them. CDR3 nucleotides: TGCAGTGAATTCGGTCTCTCCGAAGAGACCCAGTACTTC. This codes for CSEFGLSEETQYF.

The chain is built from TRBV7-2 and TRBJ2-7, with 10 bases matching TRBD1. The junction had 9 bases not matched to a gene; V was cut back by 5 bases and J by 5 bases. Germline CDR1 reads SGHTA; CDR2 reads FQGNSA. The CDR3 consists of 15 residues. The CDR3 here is CASSNWGTGVDEQYF. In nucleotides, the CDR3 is TGTGCCAGCAGCAACTGGGGGACAGGGGTTGACGAGCAGTACTTC.

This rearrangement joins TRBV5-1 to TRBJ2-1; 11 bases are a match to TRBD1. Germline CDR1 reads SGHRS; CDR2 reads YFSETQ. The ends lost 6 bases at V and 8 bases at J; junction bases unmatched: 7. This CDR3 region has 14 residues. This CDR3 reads CASTRTGGRDEQFF. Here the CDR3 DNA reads TGCGCCAGCACCCGGACAGGGGGCAGAGATGAGCAGTTCTTC.

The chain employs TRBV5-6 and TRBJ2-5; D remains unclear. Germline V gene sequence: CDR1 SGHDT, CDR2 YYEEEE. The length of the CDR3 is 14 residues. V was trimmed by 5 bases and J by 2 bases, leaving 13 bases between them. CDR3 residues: CASSFSLGQETQYF. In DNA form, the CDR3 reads TGTGCCAGCAGTTTCTCATTGGGTCAAGAGACCCAGTACTTC.

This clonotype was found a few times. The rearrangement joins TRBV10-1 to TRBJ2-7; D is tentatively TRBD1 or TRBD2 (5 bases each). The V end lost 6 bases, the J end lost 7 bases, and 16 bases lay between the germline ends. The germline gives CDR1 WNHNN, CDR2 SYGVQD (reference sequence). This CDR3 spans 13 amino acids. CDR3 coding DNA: TGCGCCAGCAGGGGGACCGGGCCCGGTGAGCAGTACTTC. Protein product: CASRGTGPGEQYF.

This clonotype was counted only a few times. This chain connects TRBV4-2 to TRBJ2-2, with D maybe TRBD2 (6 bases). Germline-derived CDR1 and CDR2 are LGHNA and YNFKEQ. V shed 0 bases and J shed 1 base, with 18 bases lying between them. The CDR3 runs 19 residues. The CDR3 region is CASSQEPLAGPVNTGELFF. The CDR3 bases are TGTGCCAGCAGCCAAGAACCCCTTGCGGGACCGGTGAACACCGGGGAGCTGTTTTTT.

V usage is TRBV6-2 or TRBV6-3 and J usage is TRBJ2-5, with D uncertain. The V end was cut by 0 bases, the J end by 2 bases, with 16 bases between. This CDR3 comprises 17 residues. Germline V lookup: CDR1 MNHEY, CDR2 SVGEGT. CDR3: CASSYSFLAIEQETQYF. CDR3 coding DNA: TGTGCCAGCAGTTACTCTTTTCTGGCGATTGAACAAGAGACCCAGTACTTC.

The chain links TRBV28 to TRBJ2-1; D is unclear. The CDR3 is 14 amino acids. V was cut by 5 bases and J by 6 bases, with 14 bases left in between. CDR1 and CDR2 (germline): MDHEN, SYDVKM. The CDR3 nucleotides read TGTGCCAGCAGTCCACCCACACTCCGCAATGAGCAGTTCTTC. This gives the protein CASSPPTLRNEQFF.

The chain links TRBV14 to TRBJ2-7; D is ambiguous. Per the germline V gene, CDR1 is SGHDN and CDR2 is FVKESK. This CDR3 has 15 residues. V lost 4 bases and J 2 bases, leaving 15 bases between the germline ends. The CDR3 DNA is TGTGCCAGCAGCCTAACCCGGACCGCTACCTACGAGCAGTACTTC. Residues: CASSLTRTATYEQYF.

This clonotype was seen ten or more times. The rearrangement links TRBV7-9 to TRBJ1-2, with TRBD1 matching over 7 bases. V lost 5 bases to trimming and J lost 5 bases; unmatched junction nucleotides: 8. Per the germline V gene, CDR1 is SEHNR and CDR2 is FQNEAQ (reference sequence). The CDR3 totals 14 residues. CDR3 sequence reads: CASSHRDSGYGYTF. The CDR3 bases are TGTGCCAGCAGCCACCGGGACAGCGGGTATGGCTACACCTTC.

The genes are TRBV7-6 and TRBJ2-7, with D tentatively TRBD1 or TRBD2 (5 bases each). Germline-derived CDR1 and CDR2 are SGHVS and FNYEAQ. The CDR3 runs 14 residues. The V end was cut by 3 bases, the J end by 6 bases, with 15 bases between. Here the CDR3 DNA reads TGTGCCAGCAGCTTCTTCCGGGACCGCGGCGAGCAGTACTTC. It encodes CASSFFRDRGEQYF.

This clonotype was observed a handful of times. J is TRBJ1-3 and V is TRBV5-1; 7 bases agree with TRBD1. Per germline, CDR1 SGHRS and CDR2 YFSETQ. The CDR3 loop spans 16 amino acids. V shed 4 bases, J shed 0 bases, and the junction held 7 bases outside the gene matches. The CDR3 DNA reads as TGCGCCAGCAGCCCCGGGACAGCCAACTCTGGAAACACCATATATTTT. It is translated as CASSPGTANSGNTIYF.

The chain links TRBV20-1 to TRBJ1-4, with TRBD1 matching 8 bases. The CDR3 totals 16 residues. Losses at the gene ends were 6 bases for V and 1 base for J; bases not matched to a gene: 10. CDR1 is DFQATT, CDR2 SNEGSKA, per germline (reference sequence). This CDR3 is CSAFNRGDLTNEKLFF. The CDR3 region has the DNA TGCAGTGCCTTTAACAGGGGGGATCTAACTAATGAAAAACTGTTTTTT.

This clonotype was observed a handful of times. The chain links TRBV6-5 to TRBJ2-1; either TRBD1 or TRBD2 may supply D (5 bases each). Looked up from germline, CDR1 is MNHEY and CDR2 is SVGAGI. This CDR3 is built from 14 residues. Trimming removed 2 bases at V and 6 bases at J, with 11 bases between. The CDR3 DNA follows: TGTGCCAGCAGTTACGACGGGACGACCAATGAGCAGTTCTTC. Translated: CASSYDGTTNEQFF.

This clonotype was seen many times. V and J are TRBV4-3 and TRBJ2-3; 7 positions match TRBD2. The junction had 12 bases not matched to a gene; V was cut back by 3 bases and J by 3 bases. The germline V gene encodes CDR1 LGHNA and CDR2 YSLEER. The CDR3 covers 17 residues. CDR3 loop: CASSHRLGAGVTDTQYF. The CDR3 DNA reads TGCGCCAGCAGCCATCGCCTCGGGGCGGGAGTGACAGATACGCAGTATTTT.

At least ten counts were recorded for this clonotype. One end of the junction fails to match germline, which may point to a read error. The CDR3 is CAISQSREGSEQYF. CDR3 coding DNA: TGTGCCATCAGTCAGTCCAGGGAAGGGAGCGAGCAGTACTTC. The chain has TRBV10-3 and TRBJ2-7; the D call may be TRBD1 or TRBD2 (5 bases each). The CDR3 is 14 residues long. Germline values: CDR1 ENHRY, CDR2 SYGVKD.

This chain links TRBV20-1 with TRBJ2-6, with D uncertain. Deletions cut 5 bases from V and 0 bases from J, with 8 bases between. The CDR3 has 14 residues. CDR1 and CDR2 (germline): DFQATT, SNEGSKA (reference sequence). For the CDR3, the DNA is TGCAGTGCTTCCATCCGCTCTGGGGCCAACGTCCTGACTTTC. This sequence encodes CSASIRSGANVLTF.

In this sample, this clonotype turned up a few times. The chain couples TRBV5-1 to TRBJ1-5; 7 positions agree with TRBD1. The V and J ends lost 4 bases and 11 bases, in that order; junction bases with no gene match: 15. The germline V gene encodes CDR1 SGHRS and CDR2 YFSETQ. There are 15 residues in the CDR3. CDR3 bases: TGCGCCAGCAGCAAAGGGACAGTTGCTGAGGAGACCCAGCATTTT. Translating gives CASSKGTVAEETQHF. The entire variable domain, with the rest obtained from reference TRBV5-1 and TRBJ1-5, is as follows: KAGVTQTPRYLIKTRGQQVTLSCSPISGHRSVSWYQQTPGQGLQFLFEYFSETQRNKGNFPGRFSGRQFSNSRSEMNVSTLELGDSALYLCASSKGTVAEETQHFGDGTRLSIL.